The T cell receptor (beta chain) described here comes from a study of T cell repertoires in cytomegalovirus infection. For the study at large: Well-studied HLA-B-restricted CMV epitopes were used in the study alongside recently identified HLA-C-restricted ones. Study-level findings and limits: HLA-C-restricted CMV-specific TCR beta clonotypes were dominant in the ex vivo response.

This clonotype was recorded a few times. Its antigen is unidentified. The junction and the germline gene differ at one end; a read error may be behind it. TCRdb redid the calling of the reads with MiXCR, one entry per CDR3 protein. This sample has roughly 920,000 distinct CDR3 sequences; 31% occur once, and the top ten carry around 15%. The germline V gene has CDR1 SGHTA and CDR2 FQGTGA. The CDR3 has 17 amino acids. The sequences come from cultured CD8+ T cells from PBMCs, collected from culture after CMV antigen stimulation. This receptor was identified in a human donor in good health (CMV status not recorded). Some clones in this sample may be carry-over from other donors' samples. The chain joins TRBV7-3 to TRBJ2-1; 11 bases are a match to TRBD2. The CDR3 DNA is TGTGCCAGCAGCCTAACGACTAGCGGGGACCAACCAGAAGAGCAGTTCTTC. This encodes CASSLTTSGDQPEEQFF.